This T cell receptor (beta chain) was recorded in a study of shared clonotypes between healthy human individuals. As to this clone: The antigen is undetermined.

The protocol was immunoSEQ multiplex PCR, while the TCRdb copy is restricted to in-frame clones and leaves out a portion. The sample holds a few million clones, 93% seen once. Study observations and caveats: Naive CD4 clonotype sharing across a handful of donors was 4.5% to 6%.

The specimen was naive CD4+ T cells from PBMCs. Documented subset: CD45RA+ positively selected. The receptor comes from a man aged 18-30 years in good health. Some clones in this sample may be carry-over from other donors' samples.

DNA for the CDR3: TGTGCCATCAGTACCAGACTAGCGGGAGATCGCGAGCAGTACTTC. Protein: CAISTRLAGDREQYF. J is TRBJ2-7 and V is TRBV10-3, with 12 bases that match TRBD2. In germline, CDR1 is ENHRY, CDR2 SYGVKD. The CDR3 totals 15 residues. Germline trimming cut 5 bases from V and 6 bases from J; bases unmatched to any gene: 8.